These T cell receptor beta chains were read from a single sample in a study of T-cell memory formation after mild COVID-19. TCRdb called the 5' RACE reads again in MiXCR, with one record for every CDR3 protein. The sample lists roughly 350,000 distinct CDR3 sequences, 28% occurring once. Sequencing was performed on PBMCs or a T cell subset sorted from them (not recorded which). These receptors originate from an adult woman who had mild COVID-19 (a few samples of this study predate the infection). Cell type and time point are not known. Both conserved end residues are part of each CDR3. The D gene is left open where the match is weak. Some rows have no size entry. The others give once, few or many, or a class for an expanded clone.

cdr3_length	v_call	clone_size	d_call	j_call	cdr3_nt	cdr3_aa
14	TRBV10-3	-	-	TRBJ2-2	TGTGCCATCAGTGAGGGAGGCCTGGCCGGGGAGCTGTTTTTT	CAISEGGLAGELFF
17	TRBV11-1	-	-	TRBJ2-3	TGTGCCAGCAGCTTAGGTGTAAACCCGGGGAGCACAGATACGCAGTATTTT	CASSLGVNPGSTDTQYF
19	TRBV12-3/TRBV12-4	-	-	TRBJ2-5	TGTGCCAGCAGCTCTCCCCTCGTCCCGGGTAAACTTACCGGGGAGACCCAGTACTTC	CASSSPLVPGKLTGETQYF
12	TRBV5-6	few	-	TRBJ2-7	TGTGCCAGCAGTGACCAGGCGTACGAGCAGTACTTC	CASSDQAYEQYF
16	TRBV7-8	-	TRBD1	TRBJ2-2	TGTGCCAGCAGCTTAACCGGGACAGAAAACACCGGGGAGCTGTTTTTT	CASSLTGTENTGELFF
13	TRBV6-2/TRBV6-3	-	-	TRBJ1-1	TGTGCCAGCAAGGGGGAATTGCCCCCTGAAGCTTTCTTT	CASKGELPPEAFF
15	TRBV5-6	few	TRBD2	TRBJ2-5	TGTGCCAGCAGCCCGACTAGCGGGGGCCAAGAGACCCAGTACTTC	CASSPTSGGQETQYF
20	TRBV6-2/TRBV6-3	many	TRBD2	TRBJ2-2	TGTGCCAGCAGTTACTACGGACTAGCGGGAGGGCCGAGGGTTACCGGGGAGCTGTTTTTT	CASSYYGLAGGPRVTGELFF
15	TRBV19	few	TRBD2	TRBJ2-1	TGTGCCAGTAGCACGACTAGCGGGAGGGCAAATGAGCAGTTCTTC	CASSTTSGRANEQFF
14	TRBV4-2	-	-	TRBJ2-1	TGTGCCAGCAGCATAGCGGTGCGGGGCAATGAGCAGTTCTTC	CASSIAVRGNEQFF
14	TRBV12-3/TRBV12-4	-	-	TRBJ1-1	TGTGCCAGCAGTCCGGGGGGGCTGGGCACTGAAGCTTTCTTT	CASSPGGLGTEAFF
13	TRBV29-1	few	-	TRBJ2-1	TGCAGCGTTGAAGACCCATGGCTGGAGGAGCAGTTCTTC	CSVEDPWLEEQFF
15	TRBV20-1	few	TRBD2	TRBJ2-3	TGCAGTGCTAGGGAGGGAGGGCTAGCAGCAGATACGCAGTATTTT	CSAREGGLAADTQYF
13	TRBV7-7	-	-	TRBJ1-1	TGTGCTAGCAGCTTGAGAGGGGAGGATTTGGCTTTCTTT	CASSLRGEDLAFF
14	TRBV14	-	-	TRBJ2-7	TGTGCCAGCAGCCACAGTGGGGGGTACTACGAGCAGTACTTC	CASSHSGGYYEQYF
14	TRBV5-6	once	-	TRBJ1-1	TGTGCCAGCAGCTTGGGACAGGAGAGCACTGAAGCTTTCTTT	CASSLGQESTEAFF
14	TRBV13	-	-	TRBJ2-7	TGTGCCAGCAGCACAACCGGGCGGGTCTACGAGCAGTACTTC	CASSTTGRVYEQYF
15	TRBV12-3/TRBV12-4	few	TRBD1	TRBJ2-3	TGTGCCAGCGAACCCGGACAGGGTCGGTTAGATACGCAGTATTTT	CASEPGQGRLDTQYF
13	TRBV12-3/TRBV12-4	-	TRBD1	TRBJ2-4	TGTGCCAGCACCCTAGGGGGCGATGGGATTCAGTACTTC	CASTLGGDGIQYF
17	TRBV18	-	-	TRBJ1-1	TGTGCCAGCTCACCAGCCCAAAATATGGTGACCAACACTGAAGCTTTCTTT	CASSPAQNMVTNTEAFF
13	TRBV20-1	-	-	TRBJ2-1	TGCAGTGCTAGAGATCAGGAGGGATGGGAGCAGTTCTTC	CSARDQEGWEQFF
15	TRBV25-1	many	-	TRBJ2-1	TGTGCCAGCAGTGATCGCGACGGTCTAGGGAATGAGCAGTTCTTC	CASSDRDGLGNEQFF
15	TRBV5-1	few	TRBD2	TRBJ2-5	TGCGCCAGCAGCCTCCCGGGGGGGGCTGGAGAGACCCAGTACTTC	CASSLPGGAGETQYF
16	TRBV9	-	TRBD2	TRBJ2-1	TGTGCCAGCAGCGTAGGAGCCAGCGGGAGTTTCAATGAGCAGTTCTTC	CASSVGASGSFNEQFF
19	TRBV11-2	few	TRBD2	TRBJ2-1	TGTGCCAGCAGCTTGGCCGGGACTAGCGGGGCCAGCTCCTACAATGAGCAGTTCTTC	CASSLAGTSGASSYNEQFF
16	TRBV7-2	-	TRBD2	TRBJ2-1	TGTGCCAGCAGATCTGGTCGGCTAGCGGGACACAATGAGCAGTTCTTC	CASRSGRLAGHNEQFF
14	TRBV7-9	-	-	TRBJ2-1	TGTGCCAGCAGCTTAGCGACAGGGCCGGCGGGGGAGTTCTTC	CASSLATGPAGEFF
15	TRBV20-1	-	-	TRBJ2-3	TGCAGTGCTAGAGATTATGGCGGAAACACAGATACGCAGTATTTT	CSARDYGGNTDTQYF
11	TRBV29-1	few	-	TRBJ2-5	TGCTCTTCGTCGGGGGAAGAGACCCAGTACTTC	CSSSGEETQYF
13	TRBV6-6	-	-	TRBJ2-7	TGTGCCAGCAGTCCGACAGAAGTCTACGAGCAGTACTTC	CASSPTEVYEQYF
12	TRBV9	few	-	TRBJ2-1	TGTGCCAGCAGCGTAGTACGGAATGAGCAGTTCTTC	CASSVVRNEQFF
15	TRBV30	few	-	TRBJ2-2	TGTGCCTGGAGTCTACATACGGCGAACACCGGGGAGCTGTTTTTT	CAWSLHTANTGELFF
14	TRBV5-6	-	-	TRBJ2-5	TGTGCCAGCAGCGCGCTTTTGTACCAAGAGACCCAGTACTTC	CASSALLYQETQYF
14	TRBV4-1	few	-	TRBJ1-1	TGCGCCAGCCGAGGACCTTTGAAGGGCACTGAAGCTTTCTTT	CASRGPLKGTEAFF
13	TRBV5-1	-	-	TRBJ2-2	TGCGCCAGCTGGACGGGAAACACCGGGGAGCTGTTTTTT	CASWTGNTGELFF
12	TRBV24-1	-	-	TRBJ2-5	TGTGCCACCACCGACGGGCAAGAGACCCAGTACTTC	CATTDGQETQYF
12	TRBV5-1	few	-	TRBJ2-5	TGCGCCAGCAGCCCCGAGGCAGAGACCCAGTACTTC	CASSPEAETQYF
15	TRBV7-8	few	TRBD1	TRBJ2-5	TGTGCCAGCAGCTCCGGACAGGGGGCTTGGGAGACCCAGTACTTC	CASSSGQGAWETQYF
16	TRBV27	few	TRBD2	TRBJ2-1	TGTGCCAGCAGTTCAGGGACTAGCGGGTCCAACAATGAGCAGTTCTTC	CASSSGTSGSNNEQFF
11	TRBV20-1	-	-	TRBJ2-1	TGCAGTGCAGAATCAGAATTCGGGGAGTTCTTC	CSAESEFGEFF
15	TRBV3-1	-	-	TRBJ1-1	TGTGCCAGCAGCCACCCCGTGGGAGGAAATACTGAAGCTTTCTTT	CASSHPVGGNTEAFF
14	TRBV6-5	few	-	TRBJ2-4	TGTGCCAGCAGTTTGGGACAGTCCCGCGGGGTCCTGTACTTC	CASSLGQSRGVLYF
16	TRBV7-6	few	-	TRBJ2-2	TGTGCCAGCAGCTCCCTCGGAGGATCAACCACCGGGGAGCTGTTTTTT	CASSSLGGSTTGELFF
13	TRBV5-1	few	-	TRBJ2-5	TGCGCCAGCAGCGGGCAGTCAGAGGAGACCCAGTACTTC	CASSGQSEETQYF
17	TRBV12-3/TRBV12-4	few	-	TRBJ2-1	TGTGCCAGCAACCGTCTGACTCGGGGGATTGCCTACAATGAGCAGTTCTTC	CASNRLTRGIAYNEQFF
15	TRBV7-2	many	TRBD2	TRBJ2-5	TGTGCCAGCAGCTTAGGGCGGGGGGAAACAGAGACCCAGTACTTC	CASSLGRGETETQYF
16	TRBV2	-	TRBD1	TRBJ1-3	TGTGCCAGCAATGTGGGACAGGCGTTCACTGGAAACACCATATATTTT	CASNVGQAFTGNTIYF
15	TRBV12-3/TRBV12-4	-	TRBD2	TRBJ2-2	TGTGCCAGCAGTCTCGCTAGCGGGGGGACCGGGGAGCTGTTTTTT	CASSLASGGTGELFF
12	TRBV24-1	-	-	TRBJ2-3	TGTGCCACCAGTGAGACAAGGTTAGCGCAGTATTTT	CATSETRLAQYF
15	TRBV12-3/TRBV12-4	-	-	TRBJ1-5	TGTGCCAGCTCACGGGGGGGATATAGCAATCAGCCCCAGCATTTT	CASSRGGYSNQPQHF